Listed here are 31 T cell receptor beta chains from one sample, sequenced in a study of CD8+CD57+ T cells in acquired aplastic anemia. According to the study, genomic DNA was the template for TCR beta VDJ and CDR3 profiling. TCRdb reanalysed the reads using MiXCR and keeps one entry per CDR3 protein. The data hold hundreds of thousands of distinct CDR3 sequences, with roughly 64% observed a single time. The sample comprised sorted CD4+, CD8+, or CD8+CD57+ T cells (not recorded which) from PBMCs. The receptor set was obtained from a human donor in good health, serving as a control.

J is TRBJ2-3 and V is TRBV20-1, with D unclear. The V gene lost 5 bases and the J gene lost 3 bases, with 9 bases spanning the gap. The germline gives CDR1 DFQATT, CDR2 SNEGSKA (reference sequence). The CDR3 consists of 12 residues. The CDR3, as DNA: TGCAGTGCTTTCTCCGGGACAGATACGCAGTATTTT. Translated, it gives CSAFSGTDTQYF.

As concerns this clonotype: One end of the junction does not line up with germline, which may come from a read error. V and J are TRBV10-2 and TRBJ2-1; the D is unclear. CDR1 is WSHSY and CDR2 is SAAADI in the germline V gene. This CDR3 is built from 15 residues. CDR3 residues: CASSVIATGGNEQFF. In nucleotides, the CDR3 is TGTGCCAGCAGCGTAATCGCGACTGGCGGCAATGAGCAGTTCTTC.

Here the CDR3 DNA reads TGTGCCAGCAGTGAATCACGGCAGTCTGGCTACACCTTC. Translating gives CASSESRQSGYTF. This rearrangement joins TRBV2 to TRBJ1-2; no firm D call. V lost 2 bases and J lost 7, with 11 bases in between. The CDR3 runs to 13 residues. Germline CDR1 SNHLY, CDR2 FYNNEI.

With regard to this clonotype: One end of the junction fails to match germline, which may point to a read error. The CDR3 coding sequence is TGTGCCAGCAGGTTAGGGAAGGGGGATGGAGCAGAACAGTACTTC. Translated, it gives CASRLGKGDGAEQYF. The V gene is TRBV7-9, the J gene TRBJ2-7, with D perhaps matching TRBD1 (6 bases). Germline loops: CDR1 SEHNR, CDR2 FQNEAQ (reference sequence). The CDR3 contains 15 residues.

For this clonotype: One end of the junction is discordant with germline, which a read error may explain. Here the CDR3 DNA reads TGCGCCATCGGGACAGGGGGGGGGGGGGCCGACGAGCAGTACTTC. Translated: CAIGTGGGGADEQYF. This sequence joins TRBV5-5 and TRBJ2-7; TRBD1 matches at 11 bases. Germline values: CDR1 SGHKS, CDR2 YYEKEE (reference sequence). The CDR3 has 15 amino acids.

This clonotype was counted at least ten times. The rearrangement uses TRBV25-1 and TRBJ2-5, with TRBD1 matching 10 bases. Germline V gene sequence: CDR1 MGHDK, CDR2 SYGVNS. The CDR3 loop spans 15 amino acids. J was trimmed by 5 bases and V by 6 bases; bases with no gene match: 9. CDR3 DNA sequence: TGTGCCAGCAGGCGACAGGGGGCTCCTAGGGAGACCCAGTACTTC. This codes for CASRRQGAPRETQYF. Using reference TRBV25-1 and TRBJ2-5 for the parts outside the CDR3, the full variable domain is EADIYQTPRYLVIGTGKKITLECSQTMGHDKMYWYQQDPGMELHLIHYSYGVNSTEKGDLSSESTVSRIRTEHFPLTLESARPSHTSQYLCASRRQGAPRETQYFGPGTRLLVL.

The gene calls are TRBV7-9 and TRBJ2-1; D assignment may be TRBD1 or TRBD2 (5 bases each). Germline V CDR1 and CDR2: SEHNR, FQNEAQ (reference sequence). Trimming removed 6 bases at V and 12 bases at J, with 30 bases between. The CDR3 runs 17 residues. The CDR3 region has the DNA TGTGCCAGCAGTTCGAGCCCCGGATTGGGGGTCACGCATACGCAGTTCTTC. Translating gives CASSSSPGLGVTHTQFF.

Regarding this clonotype: One junction end disagrees with the germline gene, perhaps due to a read error. The chain recombines TRBV7-9 with TRBJ2-6; perhaps TRBD1 as D (5 bases). The CDR3 consists of 13 residues. Germline assignment: CDR1 SEHNR and CDR2 FQNEAQ (reference sequence). CDR3 in DNA: TGTGCCAGCAGCTTAGGACTTACGGACACTGAAGCTTTC. Protein sequence: CASSLGLTDTEAF.

This rearrangement joins TRBV7-8 to TRBJ1-6; possibly TRBD1 for D (5 bases). The CDR3 sequence is 13 residues long. Trimming shortened V by 5 bases and J by 9 bases, and 11 bases separated the two germline ends. Germline values: CDR1 SGHVS, CDR2 FQNEAQ. CDR3 nucleotides: TGTGCCAGCAGCCAAGGGGCGGGTTCACCCCTCCACTTT. It codes for CASSQGAGSPLHF.

The rearrangement uses TRBV5-6 and TRBJ1-2, with a weak D call TRBD1 (5 bases). Germline V lookup: CDR1 SGHDT, CDR2 YYEEEE. Trimming cost V 4 bases and J 6 bases, with 10 bases left between them. The CDR3 runs to 12 residues. CDR3 in DNA: TGTGCCAGCAGCCCGACGACAGATGGCTACACCTTC. It yields the protein CASSPTTDGYTF.

J is TRBJ2-7 and V is TRBV12-3 or TRBV12-4; D is uncertain. The CDR3 has 14 amino acids. The ends were cut back, 6 bases at V and 5 bases at J, with 17 bases in the middle. CDR3 in amino acids: CASSTDSDMDEQYF. CDR3 DNA: TGTGCCAGCAGCACGGATTCGGATATGGACGAGCAGTACTTC.

This clonotype was seen a few times. The chain employs TRBV30 and TRBJ2-4, with 7 bases identical to TRBD1. CDR3 length: 13 residues. Germline V lookup: CDR1 GTSNPN, CDR2 SVGIG (reference sequence). With V trimmed by 3 bases and J by 12 bases, 11 bases remained unmatched. This CDR3 reads CAWSLSPTGDQYF. The CDR3 DNA is TGTGCCTGGAGCCTTTCCCCCACAGGGGATCAGTACTTC.

The chain joins TRBV7-2 to TRBJ2-5; TRBD1 agrees at 10 bases. In germline, CDR1 is SGHTA, CDR2 FQGNSA. Unmatched junction bases numbered 17, after V lost 5 bases and J lost 14 bases. The CDR3 has 15 residues. As DNA, the CDR3 is TGTGCCAGCAGCCTGGGACAGGGGTGCGAGCAGTACTTCTACTTC. It specifies CASSLGQGCEQYFYF.

The chain is built from TRBV19 and TRBJ1-6, with D possibly matching TRBD1 (5 bases). Germline V lookup: CDR1 LNHDA, CDR2 SQIVND (reference sequence). The CDR3 loop spans 13 amino acids. Trimming took off 5 bases at V and 7 bases at J, with 9 bases between the two ends. DNA for the CDR3: TGTGCCAGTAGTCACAGGACCAATTCACCCCTCCACTTT. It specifies CASSHRTNSPLHF.

The rearrangement uses TRBV24-1 and TRBJ2-5, with 7 bases identical to TRBD1. The CDR3 has 15 residues. CDR1 KGHDR and CDR2 SFDVKD come from the germline V gene. The J segment lost 5 bases and the V segment lost 0 bases, leaving 5 bases of the junction unmatched. Here the CDR3 DNA reads TGTGCCACCAGTGATTTGGACAGGGATAGGGAGACCCAGTACTTC. Translated: CATSDLDRDRETQYF.

This clonotype was seen at least ten times. This chain connects TRBV12-3 or TRBV12-4 to TRBJ2-6, with 7 bases identical to TRBD2. With 8 bases clipped from V and 3 bases from J, the junction kept 7 bases outside the gene matches. This CDR3 is built from 15 residues. Written as DNA, the CDR3 is TGTGCCAGCGGTGAGCGGGGTGATGGGGCCAACGTCCTGACTTTC. Translation gives CASGERGDGANVLTF.

In regard to this clonotype: At one of its ends the junction is not consistent with the germline gene, which may arise from a read error. In DNA form, the CDR3 reads TGTGCCAGCAGCGAACACGGGCAACTGAACTACGAGCCCTTC. Translated, it gives CASSEHGQLNYEPF. The chain links TRBV9 to TRBJ1-2, with D unresolved. The germline gives CDR1 SGDLS, CDR2 YYNGEE. This CDR3 region has 14 residues. Full variable domain (remainder filled in from reference TRBV9 and TRBJ1-2): DSGVTQTPKHLITATGQRVTLRCSPRSGDLSVYWYQQSLDQGLQFLIQYYNGEERAKGNILERFSAQQFPDLHSELNLSSLELGDSALYFCASSEHGQLNYEPFGSGTRLTVV.

The chain combines TRBV7-9 with TRBJ2-7; weak D call: TRBD2 (5 bases). The V end lost 7 bases, the J end lost 1 base, and 8 bases lay between the germline ends. CDR3 size: 12 residues. Germline-derived CDR1 and CDR2 are SEHNR and FQNEAQ (reference sequence). CDR3 loop: CASKSGSYEQYF. The CDR3 DNA reads TGTGCCAGCAAGTCGGGATCCTACGAGCAGTACTTC. Together with reference TRBV7-9 and TRBJ2-7, the CDR3 gives the full variable domain: DTGVSQNPRHKITKRGQNVTFRCDPISEHNRLYWYRQTLGQGPEFLTYFQNEAQLEKSRLLSDRFSAERPKGSFSTLEIQRTEQGDSAMYLCASKSGSYEQYFGPGTRLTVT.

This clonotype was detected a few times. This clone may be a read error of a much larger clone one base away. The CDR3 end shows no conserved phenylalanine or tryptophan, and so a read error is likely. This sequence joins TRBV20-1 and TRBJ2-7; tentative D call: TRBD2 (6 bases). The CDR3 loop spans 15 amino acids. Germline V gene sequence: CDR1 DFQATT, CDR2 SNEGSKA (reference sequence). V lost 3 bases, J lost 1 base, and 16 bases lay in between. The CDR3 bases are TGCAGTGCTAGTGGGGCTAGCGTGATATCCTACGAGCAGTACCTC. It is translated as CSASGASVISYEQYL.

Concerning this clonotype: A much larger clone differs by one base, so this may be a read error. V and J are TRBV30 and TRBJ2-3, with D tentatively TRBD1 (5 bases). Germline V gene sequence: CDR1 GTSNPN, CDR2 SVGIG (reference sequence). CDR3 size: 15 residues. Trimming stripped 5 bases from V and 1 base from J, with 16 bases between. Here the CDR3 DNA reads TGTGCCTGGCCCCTAGGGGCTACTGGCACAGATACGCAGTATTTT. Translating gives CAWPLGATGTDTQYF.

V and J are TRBV2 and TRBJ1-2, with D tentatively TRBD1 (5 bases). CDR3 length equals 15 residues. The germline V gene has CDR1 SNHLY and CDR2 FYNNEI. V was cut by 6 bases and J by 10 bases, with 24 bases left in between. The CDR3 reads CASSGETGEPHHYTF. The CDR3 bases are TGTGCCAGCAGCGGGGAGACGGGGGAGCCCCATCACTACACCTTC.

The rearrangement links TRBV7-2 to TRBJ1-4; TRBD1 is a possible D gene (5 bases). Germline V gene sequence: CDR1 SGHTA, CDR2 FQGNSA. CDR3 length equals 13 residues. V lost 8 bases and J lost 5, with 12 bases in between. The CDR3 DNA reads as TGTGCCAGCTCCTTAGAGGGGAATGAAAAACTGTTTTTT. It specifies CASSLEGNEKLFF.

The V gene is TRBV24-1, the J gene TRBJ1-1; D might be TRBD1 (6 bases). Germline assignment: CDR1 KGHDR and CDR2 SFDVKD. The ends were cut back, 4 bases at V and 10 bases at J, with 18 bases in the middle. The CDR3 is 14 amino acids. The CDR3: CATSEYSDSVGAFF. In nucleotides, the CDR3 is TGTGCCACCAGTGAGTACTCGGACAGTGTGGGAGCTTTCTTT.

The rearrangement uses TRBV7-9 and TRBJ1-2, with 7 bases fitting TRBD1. From germline, CDR1 is SEHNR and CDR2 FQNEAQ (reference sequence). The CDR3 contains 14 residues. With V trimmed by 5 bases and J by 3 bases, 6 bases remained unmatched. The CDR3 DNA reads as TGTGCCAGCAGCAGACAGGGAGATTACTATGGCTACACCTTC. Translation gives CASSRQGDYYGYTF.

The V and J genes are TRBV5-1 and TRBJ2-5; D possibly matches TRBD1 or TRBD2 (6 bases each). This CDR3 contains 14 residues. Per the germline V gene, CDR1 is SGHRS and CDR2 is YFSETQ. The V end lost 5 bases, the J end lost 7 bases, and 18 bases lay between the germline ends. CDR3 DNA sequence: TGCGCCAGCAGTTTACAGGGAGGTTCAACGACCCAGTACTTC. This encodes CASSLQGGSTTQYF.

The chain couples TRBV7-9 to TRBJ1-2; D unresolved. This CDR3 region has 17 residues. Germline CDR1 is SEHNR and CDR2 is FQNEAQ (reference sequence). V was clipped by 1 base and J by 4 bases, with 19 bases between them. CDR3 protein: CASSLGLRTLGGYGYTF. CDR3 bases: TGTGCCAGCAGCTTAGGGCTAAGGACTTTGGGCGGCTATGGCTACACCTTC.

The chain couples TRBV20-1 to TRBJ2-7; a weak D match, TRBD1 (5 bases). The CDR3 covers 13 residues. The V end lost 3 bases, the J end lost 5 bases, and 14 bases lay between the germline ends. CDR1 is DFQATT, CDR2 SNEGSKA, per germline (reference sequence). In DNA, the CDR3 is TGCAGTGCTAGGATCGCACAGGCCAACGAGCAGTACTTC. Protein: CSARIAQANEQYF.

J is TRBJ2-6 and V is TRBV4-2; D call uncertain. The CDR3 covers 13 residues. Trimming stripped 8 bases from V and 3 bases from J, with 8 bases between. CDR1 and CDR2 (germline): LGHNA, YNFKEQ. The CDR3 region has the DNA TGTGCCAGCTACCCCAGTGGGGCCAACGTCCTGACTTTC. Translating it yields CASYPSGANVLTF.

V and J are TRBV7-2 and TRBJ2-1, with D perhaps given as TRBD1 or TRBD2 (5 bases each). The DNA end lines up better with TRBJ2-5; the J call may be wrong. The germline gives CDR1 SGHTA, CDR2 FQGNSA. The CDR3 covers 12 residues. The CDR3 bases are TGTGCCAGCAGCCAACCTGGGGGGACCCAGTACTTC. It yields the protein CASSQPGGTQYF.

The sample holds a few counts of this clonotype. A much larger clone differs by one base, so this may be a read error. J is TRBJ1-2 and V is TRBV12-3 or TRBV12-4; D is ambiguous. The V end was cut by 5 bases, the J end by 7 bases, with 14 bases between. The CDR3 sequence is 13 residues long. CDR3 amino acids: CASSEDGIGGYTF. The CDR3 DNA sequence: TGTGCCAGCAGTGAAGACGGGATCGGTGGCTACACCTTC.

This clonotype was counted a single time. This may be a read error: a much more frequent sequence differs by one nucleotide. The rearrangement joins TRBV7-9 to TRBJ2-1; TRBD1 matches at 8 bases. CDR1 SEHNR and CDR2 FQNEAQ come from the germline V gene (reference sequence). This CDR3 is 18 amino acids long. In DNA, the CDR3 is TGTGCCAGCAGCTTGGGGGACAGGTGGCCTAGCTCCTACAATGAGCAGTCCTTC. Translating gives CASSLGDRWPSSYNEQSF.